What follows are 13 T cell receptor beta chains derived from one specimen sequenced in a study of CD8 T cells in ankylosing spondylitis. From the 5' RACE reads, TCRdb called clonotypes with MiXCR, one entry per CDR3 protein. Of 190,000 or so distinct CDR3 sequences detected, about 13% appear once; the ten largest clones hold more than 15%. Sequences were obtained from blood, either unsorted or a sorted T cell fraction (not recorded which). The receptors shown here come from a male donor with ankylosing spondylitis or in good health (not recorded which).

The CDR3 spells CATNRGISGANVLTF. DNA of the CDR3: TGTGCCACCAACAGGGGGATCTCTGGGGCCAACGTCCTGACTTTC. The chain has TRBV24-1 and TRBJ2-6; 8 bases match TRBD1. The CDR3 covers 15 residues. The V and J ends lost 8 bases and 0 bases, in that order; junction bases with no gene match: 2. Per the germline V gene, CDR1 is KGHDR and CDR2 is SFDVKD.

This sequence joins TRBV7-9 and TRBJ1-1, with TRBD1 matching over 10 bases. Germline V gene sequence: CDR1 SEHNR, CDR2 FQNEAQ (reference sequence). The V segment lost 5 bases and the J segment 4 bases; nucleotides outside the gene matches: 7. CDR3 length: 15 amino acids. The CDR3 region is CASSLLTGGITEAFF. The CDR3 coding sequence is TGTGCCAGCAGCCTACTGACAGGGGGCATCACTGAAGCTTTCTTT.

CDR3 loop: CASSYPSGGAVETQYF. DNA of the CDR3: TGTGCCAGCAGTTATCCTAGCGGGGGGGCCGTGGAGACCCAGTACTTC. V and J are TRBV6-2 or TRBV6-3 and TRBJ2-5, with 12 bases fitting TRBD2. Germline CDR1 MNHEY, CDR2 SVGEGT. V dropped 3 bases and J dropped 5; count of bases not matched to a gene: 7. CDR3 length equals 16 residues.

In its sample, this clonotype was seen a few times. As DNA, the CDR3 is TGTGCCAGCAGCCAAGATCCGGGGGGGGCCTACGAGCAGTACTTC. Translating it yields CASSQDPGGAYEQYF. This chain uses TRBV4-2 with TRBJ2-7; 8 nucleotides line up with TRBD2. The J segment lost 2 bases and the V segment lost 0 bases, leaving 3 bases of the junction unmatched. Germline V gives CDR1 LGHNA, CDR2 YNFKEQ. The CDR3 contains 15 residues.

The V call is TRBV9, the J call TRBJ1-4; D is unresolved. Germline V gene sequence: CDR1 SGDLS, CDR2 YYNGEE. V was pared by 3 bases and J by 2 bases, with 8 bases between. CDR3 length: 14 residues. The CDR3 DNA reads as TGTGCCAGCAGCGGTGGCTTGACTAATGAAAAACTGTTTTTT. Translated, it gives CASSGGLTNEKLFF.

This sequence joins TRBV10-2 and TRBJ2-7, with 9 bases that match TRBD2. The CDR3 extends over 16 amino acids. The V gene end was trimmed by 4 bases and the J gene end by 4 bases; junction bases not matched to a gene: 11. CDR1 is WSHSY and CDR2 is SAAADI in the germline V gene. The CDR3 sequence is CASSGESGRTAYEQYF. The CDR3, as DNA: TGCGCCAGCAGTGGGGAGAGCGGGAGGACGGCTTACGAGCAGTACTTC.

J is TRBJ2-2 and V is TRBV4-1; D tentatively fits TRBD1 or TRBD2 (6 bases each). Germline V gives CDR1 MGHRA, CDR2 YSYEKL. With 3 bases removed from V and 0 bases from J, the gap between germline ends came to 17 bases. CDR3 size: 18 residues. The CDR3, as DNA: TGCGCCAGCAGCCAGGGGGCCGGCTGGGGGGCGAACACCGGGGAGCTGTTTTTT. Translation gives CASSQGAGWGANTGELFF.

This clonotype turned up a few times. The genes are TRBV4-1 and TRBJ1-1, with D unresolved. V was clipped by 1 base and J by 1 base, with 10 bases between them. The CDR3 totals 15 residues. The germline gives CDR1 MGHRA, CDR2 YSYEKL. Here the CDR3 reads CASSQGVGRNTEAFF. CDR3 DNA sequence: TGCGCCAGCAGCCAAGGGGTAGGCCGGAACACTGAAGCTTTCTTT.

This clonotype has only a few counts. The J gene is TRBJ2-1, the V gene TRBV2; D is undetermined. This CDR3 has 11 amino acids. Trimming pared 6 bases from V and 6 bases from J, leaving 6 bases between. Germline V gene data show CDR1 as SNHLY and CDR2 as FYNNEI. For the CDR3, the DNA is TGTGCCAGCAGCATTAGCAATGAGCAGTTCTTC. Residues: CASSISNEQFF. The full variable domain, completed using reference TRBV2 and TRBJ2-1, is EPEVTQTPSHQVTQMGQEVILRCVPISNHLYFYWYRQILGQKVEFLVSFYNNEISEKSEIFDDQFSVERPDGSNFTLKIRSTKLEDSAMYFCASSISNEQFFGPGTRLTVL.

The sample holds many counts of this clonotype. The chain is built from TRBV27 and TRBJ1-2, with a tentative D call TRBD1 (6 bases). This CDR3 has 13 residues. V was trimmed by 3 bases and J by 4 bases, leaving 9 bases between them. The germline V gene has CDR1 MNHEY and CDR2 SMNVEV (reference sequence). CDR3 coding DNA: TGTGCCAGCAGTTTCGAGGGGGGCTATGGCTACACCTTC. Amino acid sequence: CASSFEGGYGYTF.

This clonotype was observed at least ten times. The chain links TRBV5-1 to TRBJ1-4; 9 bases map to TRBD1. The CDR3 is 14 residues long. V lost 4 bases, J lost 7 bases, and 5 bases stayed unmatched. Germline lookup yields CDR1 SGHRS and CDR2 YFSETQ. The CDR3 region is CASSLGTGSEKLFF. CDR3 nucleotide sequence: TGCGCCAGCAGCCTCGGGACAGGGTCTGAAAAACTGTTTTTT.

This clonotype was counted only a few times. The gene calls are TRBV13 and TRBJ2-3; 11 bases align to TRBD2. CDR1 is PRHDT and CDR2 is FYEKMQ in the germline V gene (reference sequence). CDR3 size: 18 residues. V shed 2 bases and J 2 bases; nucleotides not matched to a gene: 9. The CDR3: CASSLLLAGEVNTDTQYF. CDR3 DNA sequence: TGTGCCAGCAGCTTACTACTAGCGGGGGAAGTAAACACAGATACGCAGTATTTT. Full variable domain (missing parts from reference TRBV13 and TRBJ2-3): AAGVIQSPRHLIKEKRETATLKCYPIPRHDTVYWYQQGPGQDPQFLISFYEKMQSDKGSIPDRFSAQQFSDYHSELNMSSLELGDSALYFCASSLLLAGEVNTDTQYFGPGTRLTVL.

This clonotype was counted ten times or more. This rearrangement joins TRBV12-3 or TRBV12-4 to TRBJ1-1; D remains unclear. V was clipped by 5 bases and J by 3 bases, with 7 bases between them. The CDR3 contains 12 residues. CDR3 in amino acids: CASSGLDTEAFF. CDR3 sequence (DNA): TGTGCCAGCAGTGGGTTGGACACTGAAGCTTTCTTT.